Listed below are T cell receptor beta chains from one sample, sequenced in a study of blood T cell repertoires in COVID-19. Libraries were prepared by immunoSEQ multiplex PCR; TCRdb keeps only in-frame clonotypes and omits some of them. The sample has about 270,000 clones; roughly nine tenths are singletons. Sequencing input: peripheral blood. Every receptor here comes from a man aged 55 to 69 who had recovered from COVID-19. CDR3s include the opening cysteine and the closing phenylalanine or tryptophan. Fields, in order: J gene, clone size, V gene, D gene, CDR3 protein, CDR3 DNA. The D gene is left open where the match is weak. Expanded clones get a size class; other rows say once, few or many, or leave the size out.

TRBJ2-1,NA,TRBV12-5,TRBD2,CASGLVSGGRQGEQFF,TGTGCTAGTGGTTTGGTAAGCGGGGGTAGACAAGGTGAGCAGTTCTTC
TRBJ1-5,NA,TRBV30,NA,CAWSASGTPAQPQHF,TGTGCCTGGAGTGCCAGCGGGACCCCCGCCCAGCCCCAGCATTTT
TRBJ1-5,NA,TRBV12-3/TRBV12-4,NA,CASSLGVRAPTHF,TGTGCCAGCAGTTTGGGCGTCAGGGCCCCCACGCATTTT
TRBJ2-3,NA,TRBV19,TRBD2,CASIGLGSDTQYF,TGTGCCAGTATAGGACTAGGATCAGATACGCAGTATTTT
TRBJ1-2,NA,TRBV27,NA,CASSLMGETGGSLNGYTF,TGTGCCAGCAGTTTAATGGGGGAGACAGGTGGATCGCTAAATGGCTACACCTTC
TRBJ1-5,once,TRBV6-5,NA,CASSYYPGDQPQHF,TGTGCCAGCAGTTACTACCCAGGGGACCAGCCCCAGCATTTT
TRBJ2-3,NA,TRBV9,TRBD1,CASSPRGQTPTDTQYF,TGTGCCAGCAGCCCGAGGGGACAGACGCCCACAGATACGCAGTATTTT
TRBJ1-1,NA,TRBV5-1,NA,CASSLGLATEAFF,TGCGCCAGCAGCTTAGGACTGGCAACTGAAGCTTTCTTT
TRBJ1-1,NA,TRBV7-9,NA,CASSLKQAMNTEAFF,TGTGCCAGCAGCTTAAAGCAGGCGATGAACACTGAAGCTTTCTTT
TRBJ2-7,NA,TRBV6-5,TRBD1,CASSSPGQGYEQYF,TGTGCCAGCAGTTCCCCGGGACAGGGGTACGAGCAGTACTTC
TRBJ2-1,NA,TRBV12-3/TRBV12-4,NA,CASKPGGGEQFF,TGTGCCAGCAAGCCAGGGGGAGGTGAGCAGTTCTTC
TRBJ2-3,NA,TRBV7-2,NA,CASSLLGGDTQYF,TGTGCCAGCAGCTTACTGGGGGGAGATACGCAGTATTTT
TRBJ1-2,NA,TRBV12-5,NA,CASGFGEGGGYTF,TGTGCTAGTGGTTTCGGGGAGGGGGGTGGCTACACCTTC
TRBJ2-1,NA,TRBV18,NA,CASSPDSPRNEQFF,TGTGCCAGCTCACCGGACTCTCCGCGAAATGAGCAGTTCTTC
TRBJ2-6,many,TRBV27,NA,CASSLKTAANVLTF,TGTGCCAGCAGTTTAAAGACAGCCGCCAACGTCCTGACTTTC
TRBJ1-6,NA,TRBV6-5,TRBD1,CASRETGQAHSPLHF,TGTGCCAGCAGGGAGACGGGACAGGCGCACTCACCCCTCCACTTT
TRBJ2-7,few,TRBV18,TRBD1,CASTGTGGLEQYF,TGTGCCAGCACCGGGACAGGGGGCTTAGAGCAGTACTTC
TRBJ2-1,once,TRBV5-1,NA,CASSLWQGRTTYNEQFF,TGCGCCAGCAGCTTGTGGCAGGGAAGGACTACCTACAATGAGCAGTTCTTC
TRBJ1-2,NA,TRBV27,TRBD1,CASSLRQGWGYTF,TGTGCCAGCAGTCTTCGACAGGGTTGGGGCTACACCTTC
TRBJ2-3,once,TRBV27,NA,CASRYLLGRDTQYF,TGTGCCAGCAGATACTTATTGGGGCGAGATACGCAGTATTTT
TRBJ2-7,NA,TRBV6-2/TRBV6-3,TRBD1,CASSTPGQPTSYEQYF,TGTGCCAGCAGTACCCCGGGACAGCCCACCAGCTACGAGCAGTACTTC
TRBJ2-3,once,TRBV7-3,NA,CASSSPGDTQYF,TGTGCCAGCAGCTCCCCCGGGGATACGCAGTATTTT
TRBJ1-2,once,TRBV25-1,NA,CASSFLTPSGGPAYGYTF,TGTGCCAGCAGTTTTCTAACCCCCTCGGGGGGCCCAGCTTATGGCTACACCTTC
TRBJ2-3,NA,TRBV21-1,NA,CASSKARGGQDTQYF,TGTGCCAGCAGCAAAGCCCGGGGGGGCCAAGATACGCAGTATTTT
TRBJ2-1,NA,TRBV29-1,NA,CSVVRAVGDNEQFF,TGCAGCGTTGTTCGGGCCGTAGGGGACAATGAGCAGTTCTTC
TRBJ1-5,once,TRBV3-1/TRBV3-2,NA,CASSKGHPGGNSNQPQHF,TGTGCCAGCAGCAAGGGCCATCCCGGGGGAAATAGCAATCAGCCCCAGCATTTT
TRBJ1-5,NA,TRBV19,NA,CASSIDLRRDTNQPQHF,TGTGCCAGTAGTATAGATCTTCGAAGGGACACCAATCAGCCCCAGCATTTT
TRBJ1-4,NA,TRBV5-4,NA,CASSRGGSATNEKLFF,TGTGCCAGCAGTCGAGGGGGTTCGGCAACTAATGAAAAACTGTTTTTT
TRBJ2-7,NA,TRBV2,TRBD1,CASSEGQTLNEQYF,TGTGCCAGCAGTGAGGGACAGACTTTGAACGAGCAGTACTTC
TRBJ2-7,few,TRBV5-1,TRBD1,CASSNRQGAPFEQYF,TGCGCCAGCAGCAACCGACAGGGGGCCCCGTTCGAGCAGTACTTC
TRBJ1-2,NA,TRBV5-1,TRBD1,CASSLAGTGFYGYTF,TGCGCCAGCAGCTTGGCCGGGACAGGGTTCTATGGCTACACCTTC
TRBJ2-5,NA,TRBV5-1,NA,CASSLGPEAQETQYF,TGCGCCAGCAGCTTGGGACCCGAGGCTCAAGAGACCCAGTACTTC
TRBJ2-7,NA,TRBV18,TRBD1,CASSSRDRVYEQYF,TGTGCCAGCTCATCCCGGGACAGGGTCTACGAGCAGTACTTC
TRBJ1-2,NA,TRBV12-3/TRBV12-4,TRBD1,CASSSGGGYTF,TGTGCCAGCAGTTCAGGGGGAGGCTACACCTTC
TRBJ2-3,NA,TRBV30,TRBD1,CAGRDRGTDTQYF,TGTGCCGGCCGGGACAGGGGCACAGATACGCAGTATTTT
TRBJ1-1,few,TRBV25-1,TRBD1,CASRTTGGGTEAFF,TGTGCCAGCAGGACCACAGGGGGCGGAACTGAAGCTTTCTTT
TRBJ1-6,NA,TRBV2,NA,CASTVLEDSPLHF,TGTGCCAGCACGGTCTTGGAGGATTCACCCCTCCACTTT
TRBJ1-1,NA,TRBV3-1/TRBV3-2,TRBD1,CASSRQGATANTEAFF,TGTGCCAGCAGCCGACAGGGGGCGACGGCGAACACTGAAGCTTTCTTT
TRBJ1-1,NA,TRBV3-1/TRBV3-2,NA,CASGRPGGAEAFF,TGTGCCAGCGGACGTCCGGGAGGGGCTGAAGCTTTCTTT
TRBJ1-6,NA,TRBV6-6,NA,CASNQDRYNSPLHF,TGTGCCAGCAACCAAGACAGATATAATTCACCCCTCCACTTT
TRBJ2-1,few,TRBV7-7,TRBD2,CASSLGRGGRNEQFF,TGTGCTAGCAGCTTAGGGCGGGGGGGCCGGAATGAGCAGTTCTTC
TRBJ1-2,NA,TRBV18,TRBD1,CASSPQKGAKRLLGYTF,TGTGCCAGCTCACCACAAAAGGGGGCGAAAAGATTGCTCGGCTACACCTTC
TRBJ2-5,NA,TRBV9,NA,CASSAPGAGPQETQYF,TGTGCCAGCAGCGCCCCCGGGGCGGGGCCACAAGAGACCCAGTACTTC
TRBJ1-6,NA,TRBV27,NA,CASSLQGMGVYNSPLHF,TGTGCCAGCAGTTTACAGGGGATGGGGGTCTATAATTCACCCCTCCACTTT
TRBJ2-5,NA,TRBV3-1/TRBV3-2,NA,CASSPDPTVSETQYF,TGTGCCAGCAGCCCAGACCCTACTGTATCCGAGACCCAGTACTTC
TRBJ2-1,NA,TRBV6-5,TRBD2,CASWASGGAGPFF,TGTGCCAGCTGGGCTAGCGGGGGGGCAGGCCCGTTCTTC